These T cell receptor beta chains were read from a single sample in a study of blood T cells in healthy people across ages. TCRdb reprocessed the 5' RACE reads with MiXCR, giving one entry per CDR3 protein. The sample contains roughly 560,000 distinct CDR3 sequences, about 24% of which appear only once. These data were also reused for a study on T cells of mothers and their children.

The sequenced sample consisted of blood. The receptors come from a boy between 5 and 17 years old in good health. Both conserved end residues are trimmed from each CDR3. The D gene is left open where the match is weak.

>TRBJ1-5|.|TRBV15
ATSREKISNQPQH
>TRBJ2-1|TRBD2|TRBV4-3
ASSHRAGESDEQF
>TRBJ1-2|TRBD1|TRBV19
ASSMDRGIGGYT
>TRBJ2-2|TRBD1|TRBV27
ASSDRDRGPTGELF
>TRBJ1-2|TRBD1|TRBV28
ASSAQGVPYYGYT
>TRBJ2-3|TRBD2|TRBV6-4
ASSDGRGSTDTQY
>TRBJ1-2|TRBD1|TRBV6-6
ASRTGQGRNYGYT
>TRBJ2-5|TRBD2|TRBV20-1
SARGTSGSQETQY
>TRBJ2-3|.|TRBV11-2
ASSFPSWTGKASTDTQY
>TRBJ2-5|TRBD1|TRBV7-8
ASSQAQGIGETQY
>.|.|TRBV11-2
ASSLSWVAEQY
>TRBJ2-5|.|TRBV7-2
ASKSGRETQY
>TRBJ1-1|.|TRBV10-3
AISVEQTRIEAF
>TRBJ1-6|.|TRBV27
ASSLSTTYNSPLH
>TRBJ1-2|.|TRBV9
ASSVSDLNYGYT
>TRBJ1-2|.|TRBV12-3/TRBV12-4
ASRAGVGGYT
>TRBJ2-5|.|TRBV27
ASSLYSQETQY
>TRBJ1-1|.|TRBV6-5
ASSYSRGIGTEAF
>.|.|TRBV28
ASSPGVSLYEQY
>TRBJ1-3|.|TRBV5-5
ASSSADSGNTIY
>.|.|TRBV3-1
ASSQMAVGSYNEQF
>TRBJ1-1|TRBD1|TRBV7-2
ASSPDRGMNTEAF
>TRBJ2-5|.|TRBV10-3
AISETVSETQY
>TRBJ2-3|TRBD2|TRBV7-2
ASSRTLLAGDTDTQY
>.|TRBD1|TRBV28
ASSFRFVGQGHEQY
>TRBJ2-1|TRBD2|TRBV4-1
ASSPGLARGYNEQF
>TRBJ2-5|.|TRBV20-1
SARGEETQY
>TRBJ2-3|.|TRBV7-3
ASSTSSSTDTQY
>.|TRBD2|TRBV6-5
ASSYKTSGPGNEQF
>TRBJ1-2|.|TRBV3-1
ASSQGRGRGYGYT
>TRBJ2-2|.|TRBV12-3/TRBV12-4
ASSPTGGLTGELF
>TRBJ1-5|.|TRBV28
ASRGGGIGSNQPQH
>TRBJ2-2|.|TRBV6-2/TRBV6-3
ASLQGMNTGELF
>TRBJ2-5|.|TRBV9
ASSEQGRETQY
>TRBJ2-5|.|TRBV6-1
ASSDKIIQETQY
>TRBJ2-2|.|TRBV7-9
ASSQPPILSGELF
>TRBJ2-3|.|TRBV20-1
SAIRAGSSTDTQY
>TRBJ2-5|TRBD1|TRBV28
ASQNRDRDYQETQY
>TRBJ2-7|TRBD2|TRBV24-1
ATSDLNSGSPYEQY
>TRBJ2-1|TRBD2|TRBV20-1
SAAPRGGYNEQF
>TRBJ2-7|.|TRBV7-9
ASSQDGIGSYEQY
>TRBJ2-4|.|TRBV6-5
ASSYSSDGKNIQY
>TRBJ2-5|.|TRBV18
ASSEIQGPQETQY
>TRBJ1-4|.|TRBV6-5
ASSTTGGEKLF
>TRBJ2-5|.|TRBV5-5
ASSHGGTYQETQY
>TRBJ2-1|.|TRBV15
ATSRRDWGNEQF
>TRBJ2-7|TRBD2|TRBV14
ASSQWTSGRLEQY
>TRBJ2-7|TRBD1|TRBV28
ASRPDRVTYEQY
>TRBJ2-1|.|TRBV29-1
SVEYRASYNEQF
>TRBJ1-1|.|TRBV7-8
ASSLGMNTEAF
>TRBJ1-2|.|TRBV10-3
AISETGYGYT
>TRBJ2-5|TRBD2|TRBV5-1
ASSLMASGQETQY
>TRBJ2-1|TRBD2|TRBV5-5
ASSLALAAYEISYNEQF
>TRBJ2-7|.|TRBV19
ASSMIASSSYEQY
>TRBJ2-7|.|TRBV7-8
ASSEVGYGATYEQY
>TRBJ2-5|.|TRBV20-1
SARGFSVQETQY
>TRBJ2-3|.|TRBV5-1
ASSLWTPDTDTQY
>TRBJ1-2|.|TRBV28
ASSLDRDGANCGYT
>TRBJ2-3|.|TRBV7-2
ASSTRLVEKGGTDTQY
>TRBJ2-1|.|TRBV20-1
SARYGARQF